These 22 T cell receptor beta chains originate from one sample sequenced in a study of shared clonotypes between healthy human individuals. Profiling relied on immunoSEQ multiplex PCR, and the TCRdb table lists in-frame clones only, not all of them. The table has about 980,000 clones, around 80% seen once. Sequenced sample: memory CD4+ T cells sorted from blood. The subset denotes: CD45RA-negative fraction. The receptors originated from a man between 18 and 35 years old in good health.

CDR3 loop: CASSLPFPGTPVTDTQYF. The CDR3 region has the DNA TGTGCCAGCAGCTTGCCGTTCCCCGGGACACCGGTCACAGATACGCAGTATTTT. The J gene is TRBJ2-3, the V gene TRBV5-6, with D maybe TRBD1 (6 bases). V gave up 1 base and J gave up 2 bases, with 20 bases separating them. CDR1 is SGHDT and CDR2 is YYEEEE in the germline V gene. This CDR3 contains 18 residues. Full variable domain (outside the CDR3, taken from reference TRBV5-6 and TRBJ2-3): DAGVTQSPTHLIKTRGQQVTLRCSPKSGHDTVSWYQQALGQGPQFIFQYYEEEERQRGNFPDRFSGHQFPNYSSELNVNALLLGDSALYLCASSLPFPGTPVTDTQYFGPGTRLTVL.

CDR3 DNA sequence: TGTGCCAGCAGTTACTCGAGCCAGGGGACCTACGAGCAGTACTTC. Protein product: CASSYSSQGTYEQYF. V and J are TRBV6-5 and TRBJ2-7; TRBD1 is a possible D gene (6 bases). Germline V lookup: CDR1 MNHEY, CDR2 SVGAGI. The CDR3 runs to 15 residues. Trimming cost V 0 bases and J 2 bases, with 11 bases left between them.

CDR3: CAWRAGDRGTEAFF. The CDR3 DNA is TGTGCCTGGAGGGCCGGGGACAGGGGGACTGAAGCTTTCTTT. J is TRBJ1-1 and V is TRBV30; 11 nucleotides agree with TRBD1. With V trimmed by 3 bases and J by 5 bases, 5 bases remained unmatched. The germline V gene has CDR1 GTSNPN and CDR2 SVGIG (reference sequence). The CDR3 loop spans 14 amino acids.

Only a few counts were recorded for this clone. The chain carries TRBV18 and TRBJ1-6, with TRBD1 matching over 8 bases. This CDR3 is built from 14 residues. CDR1 and CDR2 (germline): KGHSH, LQKENI. The J segment lost 10 bases and the V segment lost 9 bases, leaving 11 bases of the junction unmatched. The CDR3 coding sequence is TGTGCCAGTTCTGCGACAGGGGAGAAATCACCCCTCCACTTT. Translation: CASSATGEKSPLHF.

A few counts support this clone. V gene TRBV21-1 combines with J gene TRBJ2-5; the table names TRBD2, a call not compared with the DNA. TRBV21-1 is recorded as a pseudogene. The CDR3 consists of 13 residues. The CDR3 loop reads CASSKISGITQYF. CDR3 nucleotides: TGTGCCAGCAGCAAAATATCGGGGATTACCCAGTACTTC.

J is TRBJ1-2 and V is TRBV16, with unresolved D. The CDR3 extends over 13 amino acids. V gave up 7 bases and J gave up 4 bases, with 13 bases separating them. CDR1 and CDR2 from the germline V gene are KGHSY and FQNENV. CDR3: CASNPSVGYGYTF. The CDR3 DNA sequence: TGTGCCAGCAACCCGTCCGTCGGCTATGGCTACACCTTC.

The rearrangement uses TRBV29-1 and TRBJ1-1; a weak D match, TRBD1 (5 bases). V gave up 7 bases and J gave up 2 bases, with 17 bases separating them. The CDR3 has 14 amino acids. CDR1 and CDR2 (germline): SQVTM, ANQGSEA. The CDR3 region has the DNA TGCAGCGGCGACCCTACCGGGGCCAACACTGAAGCTTTCTTT. This sequence encodes CSGDPTGANTEAFF.

The rearrangement uses TRBV7-2 and TRBJ2-7, with D uncertain. CDR1 is SGHTA, CDR2 FQGNSA, per germline. The CDR3 spans 13 residues. The V end was cut by 0 bases, the J end by 6 bases, with 9 bases between. Here the CDR3 DNA reads TGTGCCAGCAGCTTAGCGCTAATGACCGAGCAGTACTTC. Protein sequence: CASSLALMTEQYF.

This clone was observed a few times. The chain uses TRBV30 and TRBJ2-5; 8 bases fit TRBD2. Germline CDR1 and CDR2: GTSNPN and SVGIG (reference sequence). The CDR3 spans 15 residues. Trimming cost V 4 bases and J 1 base; bases outside gene matches: 8. CDR3 coding DNA: TGTGCCTGGACCCAGGGCGGGGGGCCCCAAGAGACCCAGTACTTC. Translation: CAWTQGGGPQETQYF.

This clone appeared once. The chain is built from TRBV7-8 and TRBJ1-6; D uncertain. The germline V gene encodes CDR1 SGHVS and CDR2 FQNEAQ. This CDR3 is built from 15 residues. V lost 6 bases, J lost 10 bases, and 19 bases lay in between. CDR3 bases: TGTGCCAGCAGGACTCACGGGGTCTTGGAATCACCCCTCCACTTT. This sequence encodes CASRTHGVLESPLHF.

The chain employs TRBV5-1 and TRBJ2-2, with D hard to call. The CDR3 has 14 amino acids. CDR1 is SGHRS, CDR2 YFSETQ, per germline. V lost 9 bases to trimming and J lost 0 bases, with 12 bases between them. The CDR3 here is CATKVPPNTGELFF. The CDR3 DNA reads as TGCGCCACCAAGGTCCCGCCGAACACCGGGGAGCTGTTTTTT.

This clone was found a few times. CDR3 DNA sequence: TGTGCCAGCAGCCAAGAGACCAGAGCTAATGAAAAACTGTTTTTT. Translated: CASSQETRANEKLFF. This rearrangement joins TRBV4-2 to TRBJ1-4; no firm D call. Trimming removed 0 bases from V and 3 bases from J, with 8 bases in between. The CDR3 length is 15 residues. CDR1 is LGHNA, CDR2 YNFKEQ, per germline.

This clone was found many times. This chain uses TRBV27 with TRBJ1-1, with D possibly being TRBD1 (6 bases). Per the germline V gene, CDR1 is MNHEY and CDR2 is SMNVEV (reference sequence). This CDR3 has 15 residues. V was pared by 3 bases and J by 5 bases, with 16 bases between. For the CDR3, the DNA is TGTGCCAGCAGTTTGTTCGTGCAGGGGCCGACTGAAGCTTTCTTT. Protein: CASSLFVQGPTEAFF.

This clone appeared a single time. This sequence joins TRBV7-9 and TRBJ2-1; 9 positions agree with TRBD1. This CDR3 is built from 14 residues. Trimming cost V 1 base and J 8 bases; bases outside gene matches: 3. Germline V gives CDR1 SEHNR, CDR2 FQNEAQ (reference sequence). CDR3: CASSLDRGPDEQFF. CDR3 DNA sequence: TGTGCCAGCAGCTTAGACAGGGGGCCCGATGAGCAGTTCTTC.

This chain joins TRBV27 and TRBJ2-3, with D tentatively TRBD1 or TRBD2 (5 bases each). The V gene lost 6 bases and the J gene lost 6 bases, with 16 bases spanning the gap. In germline, CDR1 is MNHEY, CDR2 SMNVEV (reference sequence). The CDR3 is 14 amino acids. CDR3 sequence reads: CASSSSEGSDTQYF. The CDR3 DNA reads as TGTGCCAGCAGCTCCAGCGAGGGGAGCGATACGCAGTATTTT.

Of note for this clone: Other DNA sequences from this sample encode an identical CDR3 as well. The chain has TRBV27 and TRBJ1-5; no reliable D call. Germline-derived CDR1 and CDR2 are MNHEY and SMNVEV (reference sequence). V was pared by 5 bases and J by 4 bases, with 9 bases between. The CDR3 has 13 residues. Here the CDR3 DNA reads TGTGCCAGCAGTCCAAAGGAGAATCAGCCCCAGCATTTT. Its translation is CASSPKENQPQHF.

V and J are TRBV5-1 and TRBJ1-6; TRBD1 is a possible D gene (6 bases). The V gene lost 8 bases and the J gene lost 7 bases, with 16 bases spanning the gap. Germline V lookup: CDR1 SGHRS, CDR2 YFSETQ. There are 14 residues in the CDR3. CDR3 residues: CASREGGENSPLHF. The DNA of the CDR3 is TGCGCCAGTCGGGAGGGGGGAGAGAATTCACCCCTCCACTTT.

The chain joins TRBV18 to TRBJ2-7; no reliable D call. From germline, CDR1 is KGHSH and CDR2 LQKENI. CDR3 size: 14 residues. V dropped 2 bases and J dropped 2 bases, with 10 bases sitting between them. The CDR3 loop is CASSPSVTAYEQYF. CDR3 in DNA: TGTGCCAGCTCACCATCAGTCACCGCCTACGAGCAGTACTTC.

The chain couples TRBV7-9 to TRBJ2-3, with 9 positions matching TRBD1. In germline, CDR1 is SEHNR, CDR2 FQNEAQ (reference sequence). Trimming cost V 6 bases and J 5 bases; bases outside gene matches: 3. This CDR3 spans 13 amino acids. The CDR3 region is CASRGTGRDTQYF. The CDR3 bases are TGTGCCAGCAGGGGGACAGGGCGAGATACGCAGTATTTT.

The genes are TRBV10-1 and TRBJ1-6, with a weak D call TRBD1 (6 bases). Germline V gene lookup returns CDR1 WNHNN and CDR2 SYGVQD (reference sequence). Trimming left V 4 bases short and J 7 bases short, with 11 bases between. This CDR3 spans 14 amino acids. The CDR3 here is CASSGQAINSPLHF. In DNA, the CDR3 is TGCGCCAGCAGTGGACAGGCGATCAATTCACCCCTCCACTTT.

The rearrangement uses TRBV6-6 and TRBJ2-7; D uncertain. V was trimmed by 2 bases and J by 0 bases, leaving 8 bases between them. The CDR3 loop spans 14 amino acids. CDR1 and CDR2 from the germline V gene are MNHNY and SVGAGI (reference sequence). CDR3 DNA: TGTGCCAGCAGTTACAGAGGAAACTCCTACGAGCAGTACTTC. Translation gives CASSYRGNSYEQYF.

On this clone itself: This same CDR3 is encoded by further DNA sequences in the sample. This chain connects TRBV18 to TRBJ2-5; D is unresolved. Deletions cut 0 bases from V and 4 bases from J, with 6 bases between. Per the germline V gene, CDR1 is KGHSH and CDR2 is LQKENI. The CDR3 consists of 13 residues. CDR3 coding DNA: TGTGCCAGCTCACCACCGTTACGAGAGACCCAGTACTTC. The encoded protein is CASSPPLRETQYF.